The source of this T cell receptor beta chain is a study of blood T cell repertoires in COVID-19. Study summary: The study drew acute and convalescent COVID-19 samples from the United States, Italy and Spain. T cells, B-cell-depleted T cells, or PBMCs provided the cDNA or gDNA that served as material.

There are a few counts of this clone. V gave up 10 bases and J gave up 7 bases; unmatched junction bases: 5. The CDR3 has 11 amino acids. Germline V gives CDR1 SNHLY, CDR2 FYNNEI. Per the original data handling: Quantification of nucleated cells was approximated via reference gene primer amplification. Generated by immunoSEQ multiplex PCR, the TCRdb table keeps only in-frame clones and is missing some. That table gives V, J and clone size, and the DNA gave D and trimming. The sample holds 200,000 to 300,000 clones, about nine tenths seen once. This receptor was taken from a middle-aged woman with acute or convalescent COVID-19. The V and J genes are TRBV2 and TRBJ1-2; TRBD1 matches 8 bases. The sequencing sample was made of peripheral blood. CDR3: CATQGASGYTF. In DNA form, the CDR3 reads TGTGCCACTCAGGGGGCGAGTGGCTACACCTTC. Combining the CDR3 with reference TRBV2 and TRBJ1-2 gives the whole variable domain EPEVTQTPSHQVTQMGQEVILRCVPISNHLYFYWYRQILGQKVEFLVSFYNNEISEKSEIFDDQFSVERPDGSNFTLKIRSTKLEDSAMYFCATQGASGYTFGSGTRLTVV.